The clone carrying this T cell receptor (beta chain) has just one count. Only in-frame clones appear in the TCRdb table, and some are missing; sequencing was by immunoSEQ multiplex PCR. The sample has approximately 80,000 clones, about 86% seen once. The CDR3 runs to 18 residues. Looked up from germline, CDR1 is LNHDA and CDR2 is SQIVND (reference sequence). V gave up 5 bases and J gave up 6 bases; unmatched junction bases: 11. The data originate from a study of cytotoxic CD8 clonotypes in ibrutinib-treated CLL. Study details: By median around 69 months, 12 had progressed and roughly 15 stayed remitted; responses had been 2 complete and 25 or so partial.

The origin of this receptor is a human donor with chronic lymphocytic leukemia. The source material was PBMCs, sampled before ibrutinib treatment. The V call is TRBV19, the J call TRBJ2-1; 15 bases map to TRBD2. The CDR3, as DNA: TGTGCCAGTAGTCTGCGGACTAGCGGGAGGGCCTCCGGCAATGAGCAGTTCTTC. Its protein is CASSLRTSGRASGNEQFF.